The 21 T cell receptor beta chains in this list originate from one sample, sequenced in a study of shared clonotypes between healthy human individuals. Method: immunoSEQ multiplex PCR; TCRdb's copy keeps in-frame clones and lacks some. The repertoire holds approximately 1,500,000 clones, with roughly 98% as singletons. Input material: naive CD4+ T cells sorted from blood. Subset meaning: CD45RA+ positively selected. The receptors come from a man aged 25-45 years in good health.

CDR3 sequence (DNA): TGTGCCAGCAGCTTGCCGGGAGATGGTTACGAGCAGTACTTC. Its translation is CASSLPGDGYEQYF. This chain joins TRBV5-5 and TRBJ2-7; perhaps TRBD2 as D (6 bases). Per germline, CDR1 SGHKS and CDR2 YYEKEE (reference sequence). This CDR3 contains 14 residues. The V and J ends lost 1 base and 4 bases respectively, with 12 bases between them. Full variable domain (outside the CDR3, taken from reference TRBV5-5 and TRBJ2-7): DAGVTQSPTHLIKTRGQQVTLRCSPISGHKSVSWYQQVLGQGPQFIFQYYEKEERGRGNFPDRFSARQFPNYSSELNVNALLLGDSALYLCASSLPGDGYEQYFGPGTRLTVT.

V usage is TRBV28 and J usage is TRBJ2-1; no definite D call. Germline V gene lookup returns CDR1 MDHEN and CDR2 SYDVKM. The V end was cut by 4 bases, the J end by 10 bases, with 11 bases between. This CDR3 has 12 amino acids. The CDR3 is CASSSPGREQFF. CDR3 nucleotides: TGTGCCAGCAGTTCACCGGGTCGAGAGCAGTTCTTC.

The V gene is TRBV14, the J gene TRBJ2-3; 10 bases are a match to TRBD2. The length of the CDR3 is 15 residues. Germline lookup yields CDR1 SGHDN and CDR2 FVKESK. With 2 bases clipped from V and 2 bases from J, the junction kept 1 base outside the gene matches. The CDR3 sequence is CASSQLAGATDTQYF. The CDR3 DNA reads TGTGCCAGCAGCCAACTAGCGGGAGCCACAGATACGCAGTATTTT.

V is TRBV7-9 and J is TRBJ1-1; D is unclear. The germline V gene has CDR1 SEHNR and CDR2 FQNEAQ (reference sequence). Trimming took off 8 bases at V and 0 bases at J, with 16 bases between the two ends. The CDR3 has 15 residues. The CDR3 nucleotides are TGTGCCAGCTCTTTCGGGGATCGCATGAACACTGAAGCTTTCTTT. Its translation is CASSFGDRMNTEAFF.

V usage is TRBV28 and J usage is TRBJ2-7; D unclear. The CDR3 runs 15 residues. Trimming took 8 bases from V and 3 from J, leaving 20 bases between them. Germline CDR1 MDHEN, CDR2 SYDVKM. CDR3 protein: CASHSPFRASYEQYF. CDR3 DNA sequence: TGTGCCAGCCACTCACCCTTTCGGGCTAGCTACGAGCAGTACTTC.

The genes are TRBV4-3 and TRBJ2-7; 9 nucleotides match TRBD1. This CDR3 spans 16 amino acids. The germline CDR1 and CDR2 sequences are LGHNA and YSLEER. J gave up 4 bases and V 0 bases, and 7 bases lay outside the gene matches. The CDR3 coding sequence is TGCGCCAGCAGCCAAGATTTAGGGACAGGGCTTTACGAGCAGTACTTC. As protein: CASSQDLGTGLYEQYF.

The chain joins TRBV30 to TRBJ2-2; 9 bases agree with TRBD2. The CDR3 is made up of 17 amino acids. The ends lost 0 bases at V and 4 bases at J; junction bases unmatched: 9. Germline V gene sequence: CDR1 GTSNPN, CDR2 SVGIG (reference sequence). CDR3 loop: CAWSVLRSGRPTGELFF. The CDR3 DNA reads as TGTGCCTGGAGTGTACTTCGAAGCGGGAGGCCCACCGGGGAGCTGTTTTTT.

This chain uses TRBV5-6 with TRBJ2-3; 7 bases align to TRBD2. V lost 3 bases and J lost 4; bases outside the gene matches: 11. This CDR3 has 16 amino acids. Germline values: CDR1 SGHDT, CDR2 YYEEEE. The CDR3 nucleotides read TGTGCCAGCAGCTCGTTACCCCGCGGGGGTGCAGATACGCAGTATTTT. It yields the protein CASSSLPRGGADTQYF. The full variable domain, in which reference TRBV5-6 and TRBJ2-3 provide the parts outside the CDR3, is DAGVTQSPTHLIKTRGQQVTLRCSPKSGHDTVSWYQQALGQGPQFIFQYYEEEERQRGNFPDRFSGHQFPNYSSELNVNALLLGDSALYLCASSSLPRGGADTQYFGPGTRLTVL.

The chain recombines TRBV25-1 with TRBJ2-7; no reliable D call. CDR1 and CDR2 from the germline V gene are MGHDK and SYGVNS. This CDR3 spans 13 amino acids. The V gene lost 3 bases and the J gene lost 0 bases, with 6 bases spanning the gap. CDR3 amino acids: CASSDWNSYEQYF. Written as DNA, the CDR3 is TGTGCCAGCAGTGACTGGAACTCCTACGAGCAGTACTTC.

The J gene is TRBJ2-7, the V gene TRBV19; D perhaps matches TRBD1 (6 bases). V lost 5 bases and J 2 bases, leaving 16 bases between the germline ends. The CDR3 is 15 amino acids. Germline V gives CDR1 LNHDA, CDR2 SQIVND (reference sequence). CDR3 residues: CASSATYRVTYEQYF. The DNA for the CDR3 is TGTGCCAGTAGTGCCACCTACAGGGTTACCTACGAGCAGTACTTC.

The V call is TRBV5-4, the J call TRBJ2-1, with 9 bases fitting TRBD2. This CDR3 contains 17 residues. V gave up 0 bases and J gave up 5 bases; unmatched junction bases: 9. The germline gives CDR1 SGHNT, CDR2 YYREEE (reference sequence). As DNA, the CDR3 is TGTGCCAGCAGCTTGGGTAGGGGACTAGCTGACAACAATGAGCAGTTCTTC. It yields the protein CASSLGRGLADNNEQFF.

The chain recombines TRBV10-1 with TRBJ2-1; possibly TRBD2 for D (7 bases). The CDR3 extends over 16 amino acids. The V gene lost 1 base and the J gene lost 4 bases, with 14 bases spanning the gap. Germline V gene lookup returns CDR1 WNHNN and CDR2 SYGVQD (reference sequence). This chain's CDR3 is CASSEWGAGEYNEQFF. The CDR3 DNA reads TGCGCCAGCAGTGAGTGGGGGGCGGGAGAATACAATGAGCAGTTCTTC.

The V call is TRBV7-6, the J call TRBJ2-6; 7 bases are shared with TRBD2. J gave up 0 bases and V 5 bases, and 13 bases lay outside the gene matches. The CDR3 consists of 19 residues. CDR1 is SGHVS and CDR2 is FNYEAQ in the germline V gene. The CDR3: CASSPTREAGRSGANVLTF. In DNA, the CDR3 is TGTGCCAGCAGCCCGACAAGGGAAGCGGGACGCTCTGGGGCCAACGTCCTGACTTTC.

The chain joins TRBV7-3 to TRBJ1-2, with D unclear. The CDR3 loop spans 13 amino acids. CDR1 and CDR2 from the germline V gene are SGHTA and FQGTGA. Trimming left V 1 base short and J 8 bases short, with 11 bases between. The CDR3 loop is CASSLSGGEGYTF. CDR3 nucleotide sequence: TGTGCCAGCAGCTTAAGTGGCGGGGAGGGCTACACCTTC. Filled out from reference TRBV7-3 and TRBJ1-2, the complete variable domain reads GAGVSQTPSNKVTEKGKYVELRCDPISGHTALYWYRQSLGQGPEFLIYFQGTGAADDSGLPNDRFFAVRPEGSVSTLKIQRTERGDSAVYLCASSLSGGEGYTFGSGTRLTVV.

The chain carries TRBV18 and TRBJ2-3; 8 positions match TRBD1. CDR1 is KGHSH and CDR2 is LQKENI in the germline V gene. V shed 7 bases, J shed 1 base, and the junction held 10 bases outside the gene matches. CDR3 length: 16 residues. The CDR3 protein is CASWDGQGGRTDTQYF. DNA of the CDR3: TGTGCCAGCTGGGATGGACAGGGAGGACGCACAGATACGCAGTATTTT.

This chain joins TRBV10-3 and TRBJ2-2; D assignment may be TRBD1 or TRBD2 (7 bases each). V lost 10 bases to trimming and J lost 6 bases, with 18 bases between them. Germline-derived CDR1 and CDR2 are ENHRY and SYGVKD. The CDR3 is made up of 14 amino acids. CDR3 coding DNA: TGTGCCACCAGGGGAGGGGGCTCGTCCGGGGAGCTGTTTTTT. Translation: CATRGGGSSGELFF.

The chain couples TRBV30 to TRBJ2-7; D unclear. This CDR3 has 13 amino acids. Trimming took 2 bases from V and 4 from J, leaving 12 bases between them. Germline CDR1 reads GTSNPN; CDR2 reads SVGIG (reference sequence). The CDR3 DNA reads as TGTGCCTGGAGTTTCGACCTGGTGTACGAGCAGTACTTC. Its protein is CAWSFDLVYEQYF.

This sequence joins TRBV11-2 and TRBJ2-3, with D hard to call. Trimming took off 5 bases at V and 0 bases at J, with 24 bases between the two ends. The germline CDR1 and CDR2 sequences are SGHAT and FQNNGV. The CDR3 has 19 residues. In DNA form, the CDR3 reads TGTGCCAGCAGCCCCTTTTTGCGCGGACCACCTCCTAGCACAGATACGCAGTATTTT. It is translated as CASSPFLRGPPPSTDTQYF.

The chain has TRBV5-1 and TRBJ2-3, with TRBD2 matching 7 bases. This CDR3 region has 14 residues. Germline lookup yields CDR1 SGHRS and CDR2 YFSETQ. J was trimmed by 4 bases and V by 3 bases; bases with no gene match: 5. The chain's CDR3 is CASSWTSPPDTQYF. The CDR3 nucleotides read TGCGCCAGCAGCTGGACTAGTCCACCAGATACGCAGTATTTT. The full variable domain, in which reference TRBV5-1 and TRBJ2-3 provide the parts outside the CDR3, is KAGVTQTPRYLIKTRGQQVTLSCSPISGHRSVSWYQQTPGQGLQFLFEYFSETQRNKGNFPGRFSGRQFSNSRSEMNVSTLELGDSALYLCASSWTSPPDTQYFGPGTRLTVL.

The V call is TRBV19, the J call TRBJ1-1, with TRBD1 matching 8 bases. Per germline, CDR1 LNHDA and CDR2 SQIVND (reference sequence). V dropped 6 bases and J dropped 6; count of bases not matched to a gene: 9. The CDR3 runs 14 residues. The CDR3 is CASSVMPGGSEAFF. In DNA form, the CDR3 reads TGTGCCAGTAGCGTTATGCCAGGGGGCTCTGAAGCTTTCTTT.

V usage is TRBV6-5 and J usage is TRBJ2-7, with a weak D call TRBD1 (6 bases). Trimming took off 0 bases at V and 2 bases at J, with 11 bases between the two ends. The CDR3 is 15 amino acids. The germline V gene encodes CDR1 MNHEY and CDR2 SVGAGI. The CDR3, as DNA: TGTGCCAGCAGTTACTCGGGGACACAAACCTACGAGCAGTACTTC. Amino acids: CASSYSGTQTYEQYF.